Listed below are T cell receptor beta chains from one sample, sequenced in a study of T-cell reconstitution after alpha-beta-depleted transplantation in children. From the PCR reads, TCRdb called clonotypes with MiXCR, one entry per CDR3 protein. The sample includes 350,000 to 500,000 distinct CDR3 sequences, roughly two fifths of them seen just once. This specimen consisted of PBMCs, obtained before TCRalphabeta/CD19-depleted stem cell transplant. These TCRs come from a girl aged 2 to 9 with aplastic anemia, due to receive a stem cell transplant. Both conserved end residues are part of each CDR3. The D gene is left open where the match is weak. Some rows mark clone size as missing; the rest say once, few, many or name a class of expanded clone.

j_gene,v_gene,d_gene,abundance,CDR3aa,CDR3nt
TRBJ2-7,TRBV6-5,-,many,CASPSRSGRASYEQYF,TGTGCCAGCCCCTCCCGGTCGGGACGGGCCTCCTACGAGCAGTACTTC
TRBJ2-3,TRBV2,-,few,CASSETRTDTQYF,TGTGCCAGCAGTGAGACCCGCACAGATACGCAGTATTTT
TRBJ2-5,TRBV15,TRBD1,-,CATSARDRVARSETQYF,TGTGCCACCAGCGCCCGGGACAGGGTAGCCAGGTCGGAGACCCAGTACTTC
TRBJ2-3,TRBV5-1,TRBD2,-,CASSFLAGGSTDTQYF,TGCGCCAGCAGCTTCCTAGCGGGAGGTAGCACAGATACGCAGTATTTT
TRBJ2-1,TRBV20-1,-,few,CSARDRLASDEQFF,TGCAGTGCTAGAGATCGGCTAGCTTCCGATGAGCAGTTCTTC
TRBJ2-1,TRBV5-1,TRBD1,many,CASSSGTGGFGSEQFF,TGCGCCAGCAGCTCGGGGACAGGGGGCTTTGGGAGTGAGCAGTTCTTC
TRBJ2-1,TRBV5-4,TRBD1,-,CASSATGGHEQFF,TGTGCCAGCAGCGCGACAGGGGGTCATGAGCAGTTCTTC
TRBJ2-2,TRBV29-1,TRBD1,-,CSATDRVGNTGELFF,TGCAGCGCCACAGACAGGGTAGGGAACACCGGGGAGCTGTTTTTT
TRBJ1-1,TRBV20-1,-,few,CSARRAQANTEAFF,TGCAGTGCTAGACGAGCACAGGCGAACACTGAAGCTTTCTTT
TRBJ2-1,TRBV12-3/TRBV12-4,TRBD2,few,CASTLAGTYNEQFF,TGTGCCAGCACCTTAGCGGGAACATACAATGAGCAGTTCTTC
TRBJ2-5,TRBV5-6,-,-,CASSLVPSSEETQYF,TGTGCCAGCAGCTTGGTCCCGAGTAGCGAGGAGACCCAGTACTTC
TRBJ2-3,TRBV2,TRBD2,many,CASRALALSTDTQYF,TGTGCCAGCAGAGCACTAGCGTTAAGCACAGATACGCAGTATTTT
TRBJ2-4,TRBV5-1,-,-,CASSFWTASEAKNIQYF,TGCGCCAGCAGCTTCTGGACAGCGTCAGAGGCCAAAAACATTCAGTACTTC
TRBJ2-2,TRBV5-1,TRBD2,once,CASSPIPGEGTGELFF,TGCGCCAGCAGCCCGATCCCCGGGGAGGGCACCGGGGAGCTGTTTTTT
TRBJ2-7,TRBV20-1,TRBD2,-,CSASATSGSYEQYF,TGCAGTGCTAGCGCTACTAGCGGGTCCTACGAGCAGTACTTC
TRBJ2-1,TRBV20-1,TRBD2,-,CSADSGTSVNEQFF,TGCAGTGCTGACTCCGGGACTAGCGTTAATGAGCAGTTCTTC
TRBJ2-1,TRBV19,TRBD1,-,CASSPRTGGQFF,TGTGCCAGTAGTCCACGGACAGGGGGGCAGTTCTTC
TRBJ2-7,TRBV6-5,-,many,CASSYSVLYDEQYF,TGTGCCAGCAGTTACTCTGTCCTCTACGACGAGCAGTACTTC
TRBJ1-5,TRBV5-1,TRBD1,few,CASSPNTGGDQPQHF,TGCGCCAGCAGCCCGAATACAGGGGGGGATCAGCCCCAGCATTTT
TRBJ2-5,TRBV12-3/TRBV12-4,TRBD2,few,CASRTLAGQETQYF,TGTGCCAGCAGGACCCTAGCGGGACAAGAGACCCAGTACTTC
TRBJ2-2,TRBV27,-,-,CASSWDYAWNTGELFF,TGTGCCAGCAGTTGGGATTACGCGTGGAACACCGGGGAGCTGTTTTTT
TRBJ2-5,TRBV7-3,-,-,CASSLTGAGGETQYF,TGTGCCAGCAGCTTAACAGGGGCCGGAGGAGAGACCCAGTACTTC
TRBJ1-5,TRBV10-3,TRBD1,-,CAISEAGQGSNQPQHF,TGTGCCATCAGTGAGGCGGGACAGGGGAGCAATCAGCCCCAGCATTTT
TRBJ2-3,TRBV6-4,TRBD2,-,CASSDSHGGRPDTQYF,TGTGCCAGCAGTGACTCTCACGGCGGGAGGCCAGATACGCAGTATTTT
TRBJ2-1,TRBV27,-,few,CASSAESAGAYNEQFF,TGTGCCAGCAGTGCCGAGAGTGCGGGGGCTTACAATGAGCAGTTCTTC
TRBJ2-3,TRBV5-1,-,-,CASSLDGGAPTDTQYF,TGCGCCAGCAGCTTGGATGGTGGGGCCCCCACAGATACGCAGTATTTT
TRBJ1-2,TRBV3-1,TRBD1,many,CASSPTWTGYGYTF,TGTGCCAGCAGCCCCACGTGGACAGGCTATGGCTACACCTTC